Each of the 29 T cell receptor beta chains below was sequenced from the same sample in a study of T cells in women clearing cervical HPV infection. Clones were read by immunoSEQ multiplex PCR, and TCRdb kept only the in-frame ones, dropping some. The repertoire table contains some 39,000 clones. The sample was blood buffy coat. The receptor set was obtained from a woman aged 18-70 years with a cervical HPV16 infection that either progressed to CIN3+ or cleared (not recorded which).

A remark on this clone: With the read ending 3 residues before the CDR3 end, the germline J gene is used to fill in that end. The genes are TRBV27 and TRBJ1-2; the D is unclear. The CDR3 is made up of 13 amino acids. Germline-derived CDR1 and CDR2 are MNHEY and SMNVEV (reference sequence). CDR3 protein: CASSPTLAGFYTF. CDR3 DNA (partial): TGTGCCAGCAGTCCGACCTTAGCGGGATTC.

About this clone: Read coverage stops 3 residues before the CDR3 terminus; the germline J gene supplies the remainder. The rearrangement uses TRBV30 and TRBJ1-4; D remains unclear. CDR1 is GTSNPN and CDR2 is SVGIG in the germline V gene (reference sequence). This CDR3 is built from 13 residues. Trimming took off 0 bases at V and 7 bases at J, with 9 bases between the two ends. CDR3: CAWSVIIGEKLFF. CDR3 DNA (partial): TGTGCCTGGAGTGTAATTATCGGTGAAAAA.

Of note for this clone: The read ends 3 residues shy of where the CDR3 ends; the end is completed using the germline J gene. The chain uses TRBV7-9 and TRBJ1-2, with unresolved D. The CDR3 extends over 15 amino acids. Germline V lookup: CDR1 SEHNR, CDR2 FQNEAQ (reference sequence). The covered CDR3 bases are TGTGCCAGCAGCTTAGGATCCGGGGTCTCGAACATC. Translating it yields CASSLGSGVSNI. The whole CDR3 region reads CASSLGSGVSNIYTF.

Note on this clone: Sequencing ends 3 residues short of the CDR3 end; the germline J gene provides the rest. The chain couples TRBV30 to TRBJ1-2, with 7 bases lining up with TRBD1. This CDR3 has 13 residues. The germline CDR1 and CDR2 sequences are GTSNPN and SVGIG (reference sequence). The part of the CDR3 DNA that was read is TGTGCCTGGAGCCTGGGACAGTCCTACGAC. This translates into CAWSLGQSYD. The full CDR3 is CAWSLGQSYDYTF.

With respect to this clone: The CDR3 end falls 3 residues outside the read, so it is completed with the germline J gene. The chain has TRBV7-9 and TRBJ2-3; D is unresolved. CDR3 size: 12 residues. Germline CDR1 SEHNR, CDR2 FQNEAQ (reference sequence). The DNA read from the CDR3 is TGTGCCAGCAGCTCCTACCAAGAGACG. Protein sequence: CASSSYQET. The entire CDR3 protein reads CASSSYQETQYF.

Concerning this clone: The read gets to within 3 residues of the CDR3 end, and the germline J gene fills in the rest. The chain combines TRBV20-1 with TRBJ2-3; TRBD2 might be the D (5 bases). CDR1 DFQATT and CDR2 SNEGSKA come from the germline V gene (reference sequence). The ends were cut back, 2 bases at V and 7 bases at J, with 13 bases in the middle. CDR3 length equals 13 residues. CDR3 amino acids: CSARLIEGYTQYF. The CDR3 DNA, read in part, is TGCAGTGCTAGACTTATAGAGGGTTATACG.

In regard to this clone: The CDR3 end lies 3 residues beyond the end of the read and is filled in from the germline J gene. The chain links TRBV9 to TRBJ2-2; TRBD1 is a possible D gene (5 bases). Trimming pared 2 bases from V and 4 bases from J, leaving 9 bases between. CDR3 length: 14 residues. CDR1 is SGDLS and CDR2 is YYNGEE in the germline V gene. The sequenced part of the CDR3 DNA is TGTGCCAGCAGCGTCAGGGCGGCCACCGGGGAG. It specifies CASSVRAATGE. The full-length CDR3 reads as CASSVRAATGELFF. Supplemented by reference TRBV9 and TRBJ2-2, the full variable domain reads DSGVTQTPKHLITATGQRVTLRCSPRSGDLSVYWYQQSLDQGLQFLIQYYNGEERAKGNILERFSAQQFPDLHSELNLSSLELGDSALYFCASSVRAATGELFFGEGSRLTVL.

Concerning this clone: One end of the junction is discordant with germline, which a read error may explain. The read stops 3 residues short of the end of the CDR3; the missing end is completed from the germline J gene. V usage is TRBV7-9 and J usage is TRBJ2-3; 8 bases fit TRBD1. This CDR3 spans 14 amino acids. Germline V lookup: CDR1 SEHNR, CDR2 FQNEAQ (reference sequence). The sequenced CDR3 bases are TGTGCCAGCAACTTAGAAGGACAGGGTCAGCCG. Protein: CASNLEGQGQP. The complete CDR3 reads CASNLEGQGQPQYF.

A word on this clone: The CDR3 extends 3 residues past the end of the read, so its final part is completed from the germline J gene. The J gene is TRBJ1-2, the V gene TRBV19; D call uncertain. The CDR3 totals 14 residues. Germline V gene data show CDR1 as LNHDA and CDR2 as SQIVND (reference sequence). CDR3 DNA, as far as it was read: TGTGCCACAGCCCTCGGACTAGCGGATAATGAC. It codes for CATALGLADND. The full CDR3 sequence reads CATALGLADNDYTF.

As to this clone: Sequencing ends 3 residues short of the CDR3 end; the germline J gene provides the rest. This chain connects TRBV5-1 to TRBJ2-1; 14 bases agree with TRBD2. This CDR3 contains 15 residues. The ends lost 0 bases at V and 9 bases at J; junction bases unmatched: 2. From germline, CDR1 is SGHRS and CDR2 YFSETQ. The CDR3 bases that were read are TGCGCCAGCAGCTTGGCGACTAGCGGGGGGGGTGAG. It yields the protein CASSLATSGGGE. The complete CDR3 reads CASSLATSGGGEQFF.

To note about this clone: Read coverage stops 3 residues before the CDR3 terminus; the germline J gene supplies the remainder. J is TRBJ1-1 and V is TRBV19, with D maybe TRBD1 (5 bases). The CDR3 consists of 14 residues. V gave up 5 bases and J gave up 0 bases, with 10 bases separating them. Germline values: CDR1 LNHDA, CDR2 SQIVND (reference sequence). CDR3 DNA, as far as it was read: TGTGCCAGTAGTGTCAGAGGGGTGAACACTGAA. Protein: CASSVRGVNTE. The whole CDR3 is CASSVRGVNTEAFF.

Points on this clone: Read data end 3 residues before the CDR3 end; the end is taken from the germline J gene. The chain couples TRBV20-1 to TRBJ2-7, with 7 positions matching TRBD1. The CDR3 length is 13 residues. V was pared by 6 bases and J by 3 bases, with 8 bases of the junction left unmatched. Per the germline V gene, CDR1 is DFQATT and CDR2 is SNEGSKA (reference sequence). This CDR3 is CSARPGQNYEQYF. The DNA read from the CDR3 is TGCAGTGCACGGCCGGGACAGAACTACGAG.

Remarks on this clone: The missing CDR3 end, 3 residues past where the read stops, is filled in from the germline J gene. J is TRBJ1-5 and V is TRBV18; TRBD1 agrees at 10 bases. Germline V gene sequence: CDR1 KGHSH, CDR2 LQKENI. CDR3 length: 15 residues. J was trimmed by 4 bases and V by 3 bases; bases with no gene match: 3. CDR3 DNA, as far as it was read: TGTGCCAGCTCACCCAGACAGGGGGCGAATCAGCCC. Amino acids: CASSPRQGANQP. The whole CDR3 region reads CASSPRQGANQPQHF.

Remarks on this clone: The observed sequence ends 3 residues before the CDR3 terminus, with the missing tail filled in from the germline J gene. This chain connects TRBV5-4 to TRBJ2-4, with D possibly matching TRBD1 (5 bases). V lost 0 bases, J lost 4 bases, and 8 bases lay in between. CDR3 length: 14 residues. From germline, CDR1 is SGHNT and CDR2 YYREEE (reference sequence). This chain's CDR3 is CASSLGQGKNIQYF. CDR3 DNA (partial): TGTGCCAGCAGCTTGGGCCAGGGAAAAAACATT.

On this clone: The read stops 3 residues short of the end of the CDR3; the missing end is completed from the germline J gene. The chain carries TRBV9 and TRBJ2-3, with 10 bases that match TRBD2. CDR1 and CDR2 (germline): SGDLS, YYNGEE. V lost 0 bases to trimming and J lost 3 bases; unmatched junction nucleotides: 13. The CDR3 length is 19 residues. CDR3 protein: CASSVGIAGGSWVTDTQYF. CDR3 DNA, as far as it was read: TGTGCCAGCAGCGTAGGGATAGCGGGAGGCTCGTGGGTGACAGATACG.

Concerning this clone itself: One end of the junction varies from germline; a read error may be responsible. The CDR3 is cut off 3 residues early in the read; its end comes from the germline J gene. This specimen includes other DNA sequences encoding the same CDR3. The chain carries TRBV5-1 and TRBJ1-3, with TRBD1 as a possible D gene (5 bases). This CDR3 has 16 residues. CDR1 is SGHRS, CDR2 YFSETQ, per germline. The CDR3 bases that were read are TGCGCCAGCAGCCGGGCCCCTTCAGGGCCTGGAAACACA. Protein sequence: CASSRAPSGPGNT. The full CDR3 sequence reads CASSRAPSGPGNTIYF. Supplemented by reference TRBV5-1 and TRBJ1-3, the full variable domain reads KAGVTQTPRYLIKTRGQQVTLSCSPISGHRSVSWYQQTPGQGLQFLFEYFSETQRNKGNFPGRFSGRQFSNSRSEMNVSTLELGDSALYLCASSRAPSGPGNTIYFGEGSWLTVV.

As concerns this clone: The read ends 3 residues before the CDR3 terminus; that terminus is restored from the germline J gene. The rearrangement links TRBV7-2 to TRBJ2-5, with 8 bases identical to TRBD1. V dropped 0 bases and J dropped 7; count of bases not matched to a gene: 7. The CDR3 contains 15 residues. Germline CDR1 is SGHTA and CDR2 is FQGNSA. CDR3 sequence: CASSLADLGTGTQYF. The DNA read from the CDR3 is TGTGCCAGCAGCTTAGCGGACCTAGGGACAGGGACC.

Note on this clone: Read sequence stops 3 residues before the CDR3 end, and the germline J gene provides the missing end. This chain joins TRBV27 and TRBJ1-1, with 9 bases fitting TRBD1. Germline lookup yields CDR1 MNHEY and CDR2 SMNVEV (reference sequence). V was clipped by 3 bases and J by 7 bases; unmatched bases: 12. The CDR3 length is 16 residues. The CDR3: CASSLSGTGRSNEAFF. The sequenced part of the CDR3 DNA is TGTGCCAGCAGTTTGTCGGGGACAGGGCGCTCTAATGAA.

Points on this clone: The sequence runs out 3 residues before the end of the CDR3; the remainder is reconstructed from the germline J gene. V and J are TRBV28 and TRBJ2-1, with D hard to call. The CDR3 sequence is 11 residues long. The V gene lost 6 bases and the J gene lost 7 bases, with 7 bases spanning the gap. The V gene's germline CDR1 is MDHEN and CDR2 SYDVKM. The chain's CDR3 is CASSYLNEQFF. The part of the CDR3 DNA that was read is TGTGCCAGCAGCTATTTGAATGAG.

Comments on this clone: The sequenced fragment ends 3 residues before the CDR3 boundary, so the rest is inferred from the germline J gene. The chain recombines TRBV19 with TRBJ2-7; 7 bases match TRBD2. Unmatched junction bases numbered 8, after V lost 4 bases and J lost 2 bases. This CDR3 comprises 15 residues. Germline CDR1 LNHDA, CDR2 SQIVND (reference sequence). The CDR3 loop is CASSSSLASAYEQYF. The part of the CDR3 DNA that was read is TGTGCCAGTAGTAGTTCACTAGCGAGCGCCTACGAG. Complete variable domain (other parts from reference TRBV19 and TRBJ2-7): DGGITQSPKYLFRKEGQNVTLSCEQNLNHDAMYWYRQDPGQGLRLIYYSQIVNDFQKGDIAEGYSVSREKKESFPLTVTSAQKNPTAFYLCASSSSLASAYEQYFGPGTRLTVT.

Of note for this clone: The CDR3 end lies 3 residues beyond the end of the read and is filled in from the germline J gene. This chain links TRBV19 with TRBJ1-2; D is uncertain. The CDR3 loop spans 15 amino acids. CDR1 and CDR2 from the germline V gene are LNHDA and SQIVND (reference sequence). Incomplete CDR3 DNA: TGTGCCAGTAGTATCGCGGGAGGGCCGCGAAATGAC. As protein: CASSIAGGPRND. Given in full, the CDR3 is CASSIAGGPRNDYTF.

A remark on this clone: The DNA ends 3 residues before the CDR3 does, and the rest of the CDR3 is filled in from the germline J gene. The rearrangement uses TRBV7-8 and TRBJ2-3; tentatively, D is TRBD2 (6 bases). The length of the CDR3 is 17 residues. Trimming took off 1 base at V and 6 bases at J, with 20 bases between the two ends. Germline values: CDR1 SGHVS, CDR2 FQNEAQ. CDR3 DNA (partial): TGTGCCAGCAGCTTAGAGGGATTGCTAGCGAGGTCCGATACG. Protein: CASSLEGLLARSDT. The CDR3 reads in full as CASSLEGLLARSDTQYF.

Comment on this clone: The sequenced fragment ends 3 residues before the CDR3 boundary, so the rest is inferred from the germline J gene. The genes are TRBV19 and TRBJ2-3; TRBD1 might be the D (6 bases). The CDR3 consists of 14 residues. Per the germline V gene, CDR1 is LNHDA and CDR2 is SQIVND (reference sequence). CDR3 bases read: TGTGCCAGTAGTACTCCTTCCAGGGGTCAGCCG. Protein: CASSTPSRGQP. The CDR3 in full is CASSTPSRGQPQYF.

Points on this clone: The CDR3 goes on 3 residues after the read ends, and that part is filled in from the germline J gene. This chain connects TRBV5-1 to TRBJ1-4, with a weak D call TRBD1 (5 bases). V was cut by 7 bases and J by 5 bases, with 18 bases left in between. The CDR3 covers 15 residues. From germline, CDR1 is SGHRS and CDR2 YFSETQ. This CDR3 reads CASAPGAGQNEKLFF. The part of the CDR3 DNA that was read is TGCGCCAGCGCCCCGGGCGCAGGACAAAATGAAAAA.

About this clone: The read ends 3 residues shy of where the CDR3 ends; the end is completed using the germline J gene. This chain joins TRBV7-6 and TRBJ2-5; no clear D. There are 15 residues in the CDR3. The germline gives CDR1 SGHVS, CDR2 FNYEAQ. The V and J ends lost 5 bases and 3 bases respectively, with 16 bases between them. CDR3 residues: CASSPPSSQEETQYF. The DNA read from the CDR3 is TGTGCCAGCAGCCCTCCGTCGAGCCAGGAAGAGACC. Supplemented by reference TRBV7-6 and TRBJ2-5, the full variable domain reads GAGVSQSPRYKVTKRGQDVALRCDPISGHVSLYWYRQALGQGPEFLTYFNYEAQQDKSGLPNDRFSAERPEGSISTLTIQRTEQRDSAMYRCASSPPSSQEETQYFGPGTRLLVL.

Concerning this clone itself: The CDR3 extends 3 residues past the end of the read, so its final part is completed from the germline J gene. This chain connects TRBV19 to TRBJ1-2, with TRBD1 as a possible D gene (5 bases). This CDR3 is built from 15 residues. In germline, CDR1 is LNHDA, CDR2 SQIVND (reference sequence). CDR3: CASSWGGGTYNDYTF. The DNA read from the CDR3 is TGTGCCAGTAGTTGGGGGGGAGGGACCTACAATGAC.

On this clone: The read gets to within 3 residues of the CDR3 end, and the germline J gene fills in the rest. V and J are TRBV19 and TRBJ1-3; a possible D gene is TRBD1 (5 bases). The length of the CDR3 is 14 residues. In germline, CDR1 is LNHDA, CDR2 SQIVND (reference sequence). Trimming removed 6 bases at V and 6 bases at J, with 15 bases between. The CDR3: CASRRGGETNTIYF. The covered CDR3 bases are TGTGCCAGTAGAAGGGGAGGGGAAACAAACACC.

A word on this clone: The read falls 3 residues short of the CDR3 end, and the missing part is taken from the germline J gene. The V gene is TRBV12-3 or TRBV12-4, the J gene TRBJ1-1, with D maybe TRBD1 (5 bases). CDR3 length: 12 amino acids. CDR3 DNA (partial): TGTGCCAGCAGCACCAGGCAGGGTTCA. Translation: CASSTRQGS. The whole CDR3 protein reads CASSTRQGSAFF.

Note on this clone: The sequence runs out 3 residues before the end of the CDR3; the remainder is reconstructed from the germline J gene. This chain uses TRBV2 with TRBJ2-1; 13 nucleotides line up with TRBD2. Looked up from germline, CDR1 is SNHLY and CDR2 is FYNNEI. CDR3 length: 19 residues. J gave up 0 bases and V 4 bases, and 9 bases lay outside the gene matches. The CDR3 region is CASSVVGLAGPPSYNEQFF. CDR3 bases read: TGTGCCAGCAGTGTCGTGGGACTAGCGGGACCACCCTCCTACAATGAG.